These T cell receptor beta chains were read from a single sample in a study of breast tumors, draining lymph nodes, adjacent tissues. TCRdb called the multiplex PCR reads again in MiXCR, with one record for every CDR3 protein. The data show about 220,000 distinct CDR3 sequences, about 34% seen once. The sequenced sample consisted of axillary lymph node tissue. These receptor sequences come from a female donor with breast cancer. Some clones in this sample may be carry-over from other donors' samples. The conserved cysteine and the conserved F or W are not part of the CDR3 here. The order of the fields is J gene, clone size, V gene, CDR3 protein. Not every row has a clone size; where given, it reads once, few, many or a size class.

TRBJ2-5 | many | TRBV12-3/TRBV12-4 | ASSLAARGGRETQY
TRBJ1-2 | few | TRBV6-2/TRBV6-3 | ASSWQHYGYT
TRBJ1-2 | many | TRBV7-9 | ASTGINYGYT
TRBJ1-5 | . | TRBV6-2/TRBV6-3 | ASSTLVGTRNSNQPQH
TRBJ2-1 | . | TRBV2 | ASMRGSGSGEQF
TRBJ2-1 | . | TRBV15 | ATSRPGQGRNEQF
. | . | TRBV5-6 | ASSFGQVGYTDTQY
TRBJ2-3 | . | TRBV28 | ASRGGTISTDTQY
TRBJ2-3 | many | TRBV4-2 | ASSQERAVRRDTQY
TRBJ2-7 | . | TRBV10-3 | AISGGAEEQY
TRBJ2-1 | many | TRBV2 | ASSQLAGVPNEQF
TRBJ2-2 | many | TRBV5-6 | ASSPVTGTSGTGELF
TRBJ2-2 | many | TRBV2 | ARTSENTGELF
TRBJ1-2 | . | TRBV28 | ASSLLAYGYT
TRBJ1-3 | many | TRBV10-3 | AISETGSGNTIY
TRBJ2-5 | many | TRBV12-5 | ASGPAGYQETQY
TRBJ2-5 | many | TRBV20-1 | SAPQEGGGFVQETQY
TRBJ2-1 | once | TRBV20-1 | SARGPLGNEQF
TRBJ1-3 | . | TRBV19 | ASSIEGKGSSGNTIY
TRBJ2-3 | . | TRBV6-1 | ASSQASGGTDTQY
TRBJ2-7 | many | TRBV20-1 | SARVLAGPPYEQY
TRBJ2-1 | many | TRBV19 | ASSIPGFGTQF
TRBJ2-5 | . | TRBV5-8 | ASSLAATRETQY
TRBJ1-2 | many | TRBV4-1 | ASSQEGTGISYGYT
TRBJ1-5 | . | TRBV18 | ANSQTGQFNQPQH
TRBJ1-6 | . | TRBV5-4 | ASSRTFGDNSPLH
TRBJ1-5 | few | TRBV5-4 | ASSSGDNQPQH
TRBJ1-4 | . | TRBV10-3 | ATGQGGNEKLF
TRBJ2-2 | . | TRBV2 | ASSEQGLAGVNTGELF
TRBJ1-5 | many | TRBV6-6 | ASSPGTESPQH
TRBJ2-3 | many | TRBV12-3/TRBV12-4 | ASSYHRGRADTQY
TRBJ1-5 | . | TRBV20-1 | SAQAGDRNPPQH
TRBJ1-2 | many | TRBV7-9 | ASSSTGSGYT
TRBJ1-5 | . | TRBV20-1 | SAKDRDSHPQH
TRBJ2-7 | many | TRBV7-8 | ASTFGVDVSYEQY
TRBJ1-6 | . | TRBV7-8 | ASRFRYNGSPLH
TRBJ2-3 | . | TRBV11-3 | ASSFDRTSGSGPDTQY